This TCR beta chain came from a study of T-cell reconstitution after alpha-beta-depleted transplantation in children. The CDR3 spans 15 residues. Losses at the gene ends were 3 bases for V and 1 base for J; bases not matched to a gene: 3. Germline CDR1 and CDR2: ENHRY and SYGVKD. This clonotype has ten or more counts. Unique molecular identifiers tagged the TCRbeta library. TCRdb itself ran the PCR reads through MiXCR, one entry per CDR3 protein. The repertoire holds about 110,000 distinct CDR3 sequences, with around a tenth as singletons. This chain links TRBV10-3 with TRBJ2-7, with TRBD2 matching over 10 bases. The starting material was PBMCs from the stem cell graft donor, obtained from the stem cell graft. The receptor was isolated from a human donor who donated a stem cell graft to a child with acute lymphoblastic leukemia. CDR3 in amino acids: CAISDTSGESYEQYF. The CDR3, as DNA: TGTGCCATCAGTGACACTAGCGGGGAGTCCTACGAGCAGTACTTC.